This entry lists 21 T cell receptor beta chains sequenced from one sample in a study of cytotoxic CD8 clonotypes in ibrutinib-treated CLL (dated by TCRdb to about 2021). Libraries were prepared through the immunoSEQ multiplex PCR assay. TCRdb mirrors the immuneACCESS table, restricted to in-frame sequences. Some clones are absent from its copies; in checked studies, under half trace to an unresolved V gene, and the reason for the others is unknown. The sample has approximately 11,000 clones on record, 60% to 80% of them singletons. Roughly 27% of the sample is taken by the ten largest. Source: PBMCs, taken before ibrutinib treatment. These receptors were collected from a human donor with chronic lymphocytic leukemia.

This clone has just a few counts. A read error may produce the germline difference seen at one junction end. This chain uses TRBV7-6 with TRBJ2-7; possibly TRBD1 for D (6 bases). CDR3 length equals 14 residues. Germline lookup yields CDR1 SGHVS and CDR2 FNYEAQ. This CDR3 is CASSLRQGPYAQYF. As DNA, the CDR3 is TGTGCCAGCAGCTTAAGGCAGGGGCCCTACGCGCAGTACTTC.

V is TRBV5-1 and J is TRBJ2-1; D is perhaps TRBD2 (5 bases). CDR1 and CDR2 (germline): SGHRS, YFSETQ. The CDR3 spans 14 residues. V lost 4 bases to trimming and J lost 0 bases, with 8 bases between them. In DNA form, the CDR3 reads TGCGCCAGCAGCACTGACTACTCCTACAATGAGCAGTTCTTC. This translates into CASSTDYSYNEQFF.

The chain joins TRBV7-6 to TRBJ2-5; a possible D gene is TRBD1 (6 bases). CDR1 is SGHVS and CDR2 is FNYEAQ in the germline V gene. The CDR3 consists of 16 residues. Trimming removed 4 bases from V and 2 bases from J, with 17 bases in between. The CDR3 spells CASSSSRTAIQETQYF. The CDR3 DNA reads TGTGCCAGCAGCTCATCACGGACAGCCATTCAAGAGACCCAGTACTTC. Using reference TRBV7-6 and TRBJ2-5 for the parts outside the CDR3, the full variable domain is GAGVSQSPRYKVTKRGQDVALRCDPISGHVSLYWYRQALGQGPEFLTYFNYEAQQDKSGLPNDRFSAERPEGSISTLTIQRTEQRDSAMYRCASSSSRTAIQETQYFGPGTRLLVL.

This clone has more than one count but fewer than ten. The chain couples TRBV4-1 to TRBJ2-1; 10 bases align to TRBD2. In germline, CDR1 is MGHRA, CDR2 YSYEKL. The CDR3 totals 16 residues. J gave up 7 bases and V 1 base, and 7 bases lay outside the gene matches. The CDR3 sequence: CASSQGVSGGQNEQFF. In nucleotides, the CDR3 is TGCGCCAGCAGCCAAGGAGTTAGCGGGGGGCAAAATGAGCAGTTCTTC.

The V gene is TRBV18, the J gene TRBJ1-6; the D is unclear. The CDR3 extends over 15 amino acids. V was clipped by 3 bases and J by 7 bases, with 13 bases between them. Germline V gene lookup returns CDR1 KGHSH and CDR2 LQKENI. The CDR3 reads CASSPLGDPNSPLHF. The CDR3, as DNA: TGTGCCAGCTCACCCTTAGGTGACCCCAATTCACCCCTCCACTTT.

The J gene is TRBJ1-4, the V gene TRBV7-8, with 9 bases that match TRBD1. CDR1 and CDR2 (germline): SGHVS, FQNEAQ. J was trimmed by 4 bases and V by 4 bases; bases with no gene match: 4. The CDR3 is made up of 15 amino acids. In nucleotides, the CDR3 is TGTGCCAGCAGCTCTCCGGGACAGGGTAATGAAAAACTGTTTTTT. Amino acid sequence: CASSSPGQGNEKLFF. Based on the CDR3 plus reference TRBV7-8 and TRBJ1-4, the full variable domain is GAGVSQSPRYKVAKRGQDVALRCDPISGHVSLFWYQQALGQGPEFLTYFQNEAQLDKSGLPSDRFFAERPEGSVSTLKIQRTQQEDSAVYLCASSSPGQGNEKLFFGSGTQLSVL.

This rearrangement joins TRBV5-4 to TRBJ2-7; D might be TRBD1 or TRBD2, each matching 5 bases. Per the germline V gene, CDR1 is SGHNT and CDR2 is YYREEE (reference sequence). The V end was cut by 0 bases, the J end by 7 bases, with 14 bases between. The CDR3 spans 14 residues. As DNA, the CDR3 is TGTGCCAGCAGCTTGGCGCAGGGAGCAAGGGAGCAGTACTTC. This codes for CASSLAQGAREQYF. Full variable domain (outside the CDR3, taken from reference TRBV5-4 and TRBJ2-7): ETGVTQSPTHLIKTRGQQVTLRCSSQSGHNTVSWYQQALGQGPQFIFQYYREEENGRGNFPPRFSGLQFPNYSSELNVNALELDDSALYLCASSLAQGAREQYFGPGTRLTVT.

In this sample, this clone turned up a few times. The rearrangement joins TRBV5-1 to TRBJ2-3, with 7 positions matching TRBD1. Germline loops: CDR1 SGHRS, CDR2 YFSETQ. The CDR3 consists of 14 residues. V dropped 5 bases and J dropped 2; count of bases not matched to a gene: 5. CDR3 loop: CASRLQGHTDTQYF. The CDR3 region has the DNA TGCGCCAGCAGACTACAGGGGCACACAGATACGCAGTATTTT.

This sequence joins TRBV4-3 and TRBJ2-4, with unresolved D. Germline V CDR1 and CDR2: LGHNA, YSLEER. Trimming removed 3 bases at V and 0 bases at J, with 12 bases between. This CDR3 has 16 amino acids. The CDR3 sequence is CASSQQIQLAKNIQYF. The CDR3 bases are TGCGCCAGCAGCCAGCAGATACAGTTAGCCAAAAACATTCAGTACTTC.

As DNA, the CDR3 is TGTGCCAGCAGTGCCTACAGCGTGGGCTACACCTTC. Translated, it gives CASSAYSVGYTF. The chain carries TRBV2 and TRBJ1-2, with no clear D. The germline CDR1 and CDR2 sequences are SNHLY and FYNNEI. The length of the CDR3 is 12 residues. The germline V and J ends were trimmed by 4 bases and 8 bases, with 11 bases remaining between them.

This clone was seen only a few times. The chain couples TRBV4-1 to TRBJ2-7; D is ambiguous. Trimming pared 3 bases from V and 3 bases from J, leaving 9 bases between. Germline V gives CDR1 MGHRA, CDR2 YSYEKL. The CDR3 sequence is 13 residues long. DNA for the CDR3: TGCGCCAGCAGCCAGCAACAGTTCTACGAGCAGTACTTC. Translating it yields CASSQQQFYEQYF.

This clone was detected a few times. This chain connects TRBV6-4 to TRBJ2-1; no firm D call. V lost 5 bases and J lost 7, with 12 bases in between. The CDR3 is made up of 13 amino acids. Germline CDR1 is MRHNA and CDR2 is SNTAGT. Written as DNA, the CDR3 is TGTGCCAGCAGTCGAGAGGCCCCAAATGAGCAGTTCTTC. Translation gives CASSREAPNEQFF.

The J gene is TRBJ2-7, the V gene TRBV18; D unresolved. Germline values: CDR1 KGHSH, CDR2 LQKENI. The CDR3 contains 13 residues. Trimming cost V 5 bases and J 2 bases, with 10 bases left between them. This CDR3 reads CASSAGPAYEQYF. In DNA, the CDR3 is TGTGCCAGCTCAGCCGGGCCGGCCTACGAGCAGTACTTC.

The V and J genes are TRBV2 and TRBJ1-5, with D possibly being TRBD1 (6 bases). The germline V gene encodes CDR1 SNHLY and CDR2 FYNNEI. The CDR3 is made up of 13 amino acids. V gave up 5 bases and J gave up 7 bases, with 12 bases separating them. CDR3 protein: CASSSTGLQPQHF. Here the CDR3 DNA reads TGTGCCAGCAGTTCTACAGGGTTACAGCCCCAGCATTTT.

The chain is built from TRBV10-2 and TRBJ2-5, with unresolved D. V lost 4 bases and J lost 2, with 5 bases in between. This CDR3 has 12 amino acids. The germline V gene encodes CDR1 WSHSY and CDR2 SAAADI. CDR3: CASSVRQETQYF. DNA for the CDR3: TGCGCCAGCAGTGTAAGGCAAGAGACCCAGTACTTC.

V usage is TRBV18 and J usage is TRBJ1-2; TRBD1 matches at 7 bases. CDR1 is KGHSH and CDR2 is LQKENI in the germline V gene. This CDR3 comprises 13 residues. V trimming: 3 bases; J trimming: 4 bases; junction bases outside the gene matches: 2. The CDR3 region is CASSPDRLYGYTF. For the CDR3, the DNA is TGTGCCAGCTCACCGGACAGGCTCTATGGCTACACCTTC.

The V call is TRBV5-1, the J call TRBJ2-4, with a possible D match to TRBD2 (6 bases). Trimming shortened V by 5 bases and J by 0 bases, and 15 bases separated the two germline ends. Germline CDR1 and CDR2: SGHRS and YFSETQ. The CDR3 sequence is 16 residues long. The CDR3 nucleotides are TGCGCCAGCAGTTCTGCCGGGAGCCTAGCCAAAAACATTCAGTACTTC. Protein sequence: CASSSAGSLAKNIQYF.

On this clone: The DNA is omitted, as the CDR3 cannot be located on it reliably, and the CDR3 follows TCRdb's listing. V and J are TRBV27 and TRBJ2-5. Germline CDR1 reads MNHEY; CDR2 reads SMNVEV (reference sequence). The CDR3 has 12 residues if both end residues are counted. CDR3 in amino acids: CASSFGAGTQYF.

This chain uses TRBV15 with TRBJ1-5; D might be TRBD1 (5 bases). Germline V gene data show CDR1 as LNHNV and CDR2 as YYDKDF (reference sequence). This CDR3 spans 17 amino acids. Trimming took 2 bases from V and 2 from J, leaving 16 bases between them. The CDR3 loop is CATSRPDRGGGNQPQHF. DNA of the CDR3: TGTGCCACCAGCAGACCTGATAGAGGAGGGGGCAATCAGCCCCAGCATTTT. The whole variable domain, filled in from reference TRBV15 and TRBJ1-5, reads DAMVIQNPRYQVTQFGKPVTLSCSQTLNHNVMYWYQQKSSQAPKLLFHYYDKDFNNEADTPDNFQSRRPNTSFCFLDIRSPGLGDTAMYLCATSRPDRGGGNQPQHFGDGTRLSIL.

V gene TRBV5-6 combines with J gene TRBJ2-1; possible D gene TRBD2, 6 bases. V gave up 3 bases and J gave up 10 bases, with 8 bases separating them. CDR1 is SGHDT and CDR2 is YYEEEE in the germline V gene. This CDR3 region has 11 residues. The CDR3 is CASSSTREQFF. The CDR3 DNA is TGTGCCAGCAGCTCGACTAGAGAGCAGTTCTTC.

This chain connects TRBV10-1 to TRBJ1-1; D call uncertain. The length of the CDR3 is 12 residues. Germline CDR1 reads WNHNN; CDR2 reads SYGVQD (reference sequence). V was clipped by 6 bases and J by 5 bases, with 10 bases between them. CDR3 sequence: CASRGSGTEAFF. The CDR3 DNA reads as TGCGCCAGCAGGGGTTCGGGAACTGAAGCTTTCTTT.